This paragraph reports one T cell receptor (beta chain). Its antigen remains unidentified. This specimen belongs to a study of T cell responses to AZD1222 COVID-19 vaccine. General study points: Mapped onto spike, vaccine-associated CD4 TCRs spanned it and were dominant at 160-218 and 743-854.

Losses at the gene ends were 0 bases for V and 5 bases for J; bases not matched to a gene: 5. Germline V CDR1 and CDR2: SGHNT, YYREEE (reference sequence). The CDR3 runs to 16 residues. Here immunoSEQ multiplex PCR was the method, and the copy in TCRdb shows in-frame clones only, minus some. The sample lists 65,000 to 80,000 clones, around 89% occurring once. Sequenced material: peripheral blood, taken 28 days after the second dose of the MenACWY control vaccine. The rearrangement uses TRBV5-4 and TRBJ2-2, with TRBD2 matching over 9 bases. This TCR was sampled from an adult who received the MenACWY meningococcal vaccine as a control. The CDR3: CASSLGGLAGTGELFF. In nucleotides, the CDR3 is TGTGCCAGCAGCTTGGGAGGGCTAGCGGGGACCGGGGAGCTGTTTTTT.